The rows below give T cell receptor beta chains drawn from one sample of a study of cytomegalovirus exposure and HLA in healthy donors. Clones were read by immunoSEQ multiplex PCR, and TCRdb kept only the in-frame ones, dropping some. Of approximately 87,000 clones detected, approximately 81% appear once; the ten largest clones hold 4.2%. Sequencing used PBMCs. The origin of the receptors is a woman in her seventies in good health and CMV-seropositive. Each CDR3 is given with its conserved first and last residue. D genes are given only for firm matches. Rows give clone size only sometimes, using once, few, many, or a class for an expanded clone.

size: NA
V: TRBV10-3
D: NA
J: TRBJ2-7
DNA: TGTGCCATCAACGACCACACAGGAAGCTACGAGCAGTACTTC
CDR3: CAINDHTGSYEQYF

size: NA
V: TRBV5-1
D: NA
J: TRBJ1-4
DNA: TGCGCCAGCAGCTTGGACAGGGCGACTAATGAAAAACTGTTTTTT
CDR3: CASSLDRATNEKLFF

size: NA
V: TRBV27
D: TRBD2
J: TRBJ2-1
DNA: TGTGCCAGCAGTTCCCGTTTGACTAGCGGGACTGGGGGTGAGCAGTTCTTC
CDR3: CASSSRLTSGTGGEQFF

size: NA
V: TRBV7-2
D: NA
J: TRBJ2-5
DNA: TGTGCCAGCAGCTCGCTCCGGACTATCCAAGAGACCCAGTACTTC
CDR3: CASSSLRTIQETQYF

size: NA
V: TRBV6-5
D: TRBD2
J: TRBJ2-5
DNA: TGTGCCAGCAGTTACCCGGGACTAGCGGACCCCAAGACCCAGTACTTC
CDR3: CASSYPGLADPKTQYF

size: once
V: TRBV5-1
D: NA
J: TRBJ2-7
DNA: TGCGCCAGCAGCTACGGACAGCGTATTTCCTACGAGCAGTACTTC
CDR3: CASSYGQRISYEQYF

size: NA
V: TRBV27
D: NA
J: TRBJ2-7
DNA: TGTGCCAGCAGTTTAATGAGACATCCGACCCTACCATTCTACGAGCAGTACTTC
CDR3: CASSLMRHPTLPFYEQYF

size: NA
V: TRBV7-8
D: TRBD2
J: TRBJ2-5
DNA: TGTGCCAGCAGCTCGACCCGAAGACTAGCGGGATATGCGGAGACCCAGTACTTC
CDR3: CASSSTRRLAGYAETQYF

size: many
V: TRBV19
D: NA
J: TRBJ2-7
DNA: TGTGCCAGTAGTGGGGGGATTGGGGGATTCTACGAGCAGTACTTC
CDR3: CASSGGIGGFYEQYF

size: few
V: TRBV2
D: NA
J: TRBJ1-1
DNA: TGTGCCAGCAGTGAAGGCGGCTATGAAGCTTTCTTT
CDR3: CASSEGGYEAFF

size: NA
V: TRBV11-3
D: NA
J: TRBJ2-2
DNA: TGTGCCAGCAGCCCAGGCCGCCAGGGGATATTTTCCGGGGAGCTGTTTTTT
CDR3: CASSPGRQGIFSGELFF

size: once
V: TRBV15
D: NA
J: TRBJ2-7
DNA: TGTGCCACCAGCAGAGATGCATTTTTTGGCACCGCCTACGAGCAGTACTTC
CDR3: CATSRDAFFGTAYEQYF

size: NA
V: TRBV5-1
D: TRBD2
J: TRBJ2-5
DNA: TGCGCCAGCAGCTTGGTAGCGGGAGGGCCGGAGACCCAGTACTTC
CDR3: CASSLVAGGPETQYF

size: NA
V: TRBV19
D: NA
J: TRBJ2-6
DNA: TGTGCCAGTAGTTACGACAGTACTGGGGCCAACGTCCTGACTTTC
CDR3: CASSYDSTGANVLTF

size: few
V: TRBV30
D: NA
J: TRBJ1-1
DNA: TGTGCCTGGAGTAAGGGGAGGGGGAGCACTGAAGCTTTCTTT
CDR3: CAWSKGRGSTEAFF

size: NA
V: TRBV18
D: TRBD1
J: TRBJ2-2
DNA: TGTGCCAGCTCACCGATACAGGGGCCCAACGGGGAGCTGTTTTTT
CDR3: CASSPIQGPNGELFF

size: NA
V: TRBV6-6
D: NA
J: TRBJ1-2
DNA: TGTGCCAGCAGTTACTCGGGGGCCTATGGCTACACCTTC
CDR3: CASSYSGAYGYTF

size: few
V: TRBV6-5
D: NA
J: TRBJ1-4
DNA: TGTGCCAGCAGGGGCGGGTCTTGGGAAAAACTGTTTTTT
CDR3: CASRGGSWEKLFF

size: NA
V: TRBV25-1
D: TRBD1
J: TRBJ2-3
DNA: TGTGCCAGCAGTGAATGGACAGGGAGCACAGATACGCAGTATTTT
CDR3: CASSEWTGSTDTQYF

size: NA
V: TRBV5-4
D: TRBD1
J: TRBJ2-1
DNA: TGTGCCAGCAGCACGGAAACAGGGGTTTCCTACAATGAGCAGTTCTTC
CDR3: CASSTETGVSYNEQFF

size: NA
V: TRBV9
D: TRBD1
J: TRBJ2-1
DNA: TGTGCCAGCAGCGTAGGGGTTTTAGAGAGGGACAGGGGCAACAATGAGCAGTTCTTC
CDR3: CASSVGVLERDRGNNEQFF

size: NA
V: TRBV11-3
D: TRBD2
J: TRBJ2-5
DNA: TGTGCCAGCAGCTCTCGGGGGGAAGAGACCCAGTACTTC
CDR3: CASSSRGEETQYF

size: NA
V: TRBV7-8
D: TRBD1
J: TRBJ2-7
DNA: TGTGCCAGCAGCTTACGAGAGACAGGGAATCACTACGAGCAGTACTTC
CDR3: CASSLRETGNHYEQYF

size: NA
V: TRBV5-4
D: NA
J: TRBJ1-1
DNA: TGTGCCAGCAGCTCCCCCGGGAGGGCAGGGAACACTGAAGCTTTCTTT
CDR3: CASSSPGRAGNTEAFF

size: NA
V: TRBV4-1
D: NA
J: TRBJ2-1
DNA: TGCGCCAGCAGCCACCCCCGGTCGAGGACAGATATATACAATGAGCAGTTCTTC
CDR3: CASSHPRSRTDIYNEQFF

size: NA
V: TRBV5-4
D: TRBD1
J: TRBJ2-7
DNA: TGTGCCAGCAGCTCGGGGACAGGGAGGTACGAGCAGTACTTC
CDR3: CASSSGTGRYEQYF

size: NA
V: TRBV6-5
D: TRBD1
J: TRBJ1-3
DNA: TGTGCCAGCAGACGCGACAGGGTTGGAAACACCATATATTTT
CDR3: CASRRDRVGNTIYF

size: NA
V: TRBV19
D: NA
J: TRBJ1-1
DNA: TGTGCCAGTAGTATAAGACCCCTAGTAGCTTTCTTT
CDR3: CASSIRPLVAFF

size: NA
V: TRBV12-2
D: NA
J: TRBJ2-5
DNA: TGTGCAAGTCGCCACCCCGAGTCGCGGGAGGGCCCTCTCCGGCAAGAGACCCAGTACTTC
CDR3: CASRHPESREGPLRQETQYF

size: NA
V: TRBV19
D: TRBD1
J: TRBJ2-5
DNA: TGTGCCAGTTGCCCCCGGGGAACAGGGGGCCCTCACTCGGCCCAGTACTTC
CDR3: CASCPRGTGGPHSAQYF